This T cell receptor beta chain appears in the sequencing data of a study of response to subunit inactivated influenza vaccine. This CDR3 is 13 amino acids long. The germline V gene has CDR1 MNHEY and CDR2 SVGEGT. TCRdb passed the RT-PCR reads through MiXCR, listing each CDR3 protein once. The sample carries about 540,000 distinct CDR3 sequences, around 21% recorded once. This clonotype was found once. At one end the junction does not follow the germline gene, possibly because of a read error. These data were also reused for a study on T cells expressing NK-cell markers. That source reports: Libraries used 5'RACE template switching adding universal primer site and UMIs.

The sequence came from a man between 50 and 59 years old who received an inactivated influenza vaccine. The source was CD4+ T cells sorted from PBMCs, collected 12 days after vaccination. The chain couples TRBV6-2 or TRBV6-3 to TRBJ2-3, with 8 positions matching TRBD2. CDR3 amino acids: CASSYSTSAIHLF. CDR3 DNA sequence: TGTGCCAGCAGTTACTCGACTAGCGCCATACACCTTTTT.